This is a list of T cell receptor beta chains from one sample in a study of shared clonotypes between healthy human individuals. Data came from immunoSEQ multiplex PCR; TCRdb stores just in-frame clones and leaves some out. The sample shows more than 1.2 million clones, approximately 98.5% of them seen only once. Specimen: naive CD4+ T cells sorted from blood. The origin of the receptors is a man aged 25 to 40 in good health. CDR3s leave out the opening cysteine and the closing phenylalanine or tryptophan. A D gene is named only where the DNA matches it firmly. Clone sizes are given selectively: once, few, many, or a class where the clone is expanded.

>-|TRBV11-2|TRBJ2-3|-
ASSPLDRVSTDTQY
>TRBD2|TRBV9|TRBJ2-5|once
ASSARAGGSETQY
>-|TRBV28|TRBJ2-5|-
ASSHDMVVETQY
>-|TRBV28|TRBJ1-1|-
ASIVVGGPVNTEAF
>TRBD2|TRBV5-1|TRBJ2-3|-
ASSLVLAGYTDTQY
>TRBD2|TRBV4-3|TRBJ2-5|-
ASSQAPSGAGETQY
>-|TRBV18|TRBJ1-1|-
ASSPPPRGRTEAF
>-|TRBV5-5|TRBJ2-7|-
ASSLSRVEQY
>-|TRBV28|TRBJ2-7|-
ASSSAGGLSYEQY
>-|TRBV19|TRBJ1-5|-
ASSTLNSRPQH
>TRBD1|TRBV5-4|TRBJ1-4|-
ASSHDRDRSEKLF
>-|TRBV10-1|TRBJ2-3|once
ASGGKLTTDTQY
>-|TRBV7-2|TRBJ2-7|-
ASSFGSGASYEQY
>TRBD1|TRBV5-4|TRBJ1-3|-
ASSLEGARGNTIY
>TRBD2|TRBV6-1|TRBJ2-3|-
ASSEVWGGRGDTQY
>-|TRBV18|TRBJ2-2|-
ASSPLAGNTGELF
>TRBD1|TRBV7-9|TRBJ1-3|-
ASSHPRTGGGGNTIY
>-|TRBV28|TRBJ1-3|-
ASSSDTGSPSSGNTIY
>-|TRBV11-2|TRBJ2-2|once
ASSLVGGAPVGELF
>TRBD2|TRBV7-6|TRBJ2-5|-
ASSRKEGGRETQY
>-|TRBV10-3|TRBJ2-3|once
ASCDSISTDTQY
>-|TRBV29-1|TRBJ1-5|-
SVKLQGNQPQH
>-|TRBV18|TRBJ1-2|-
ASSPLSDQSNYGYT
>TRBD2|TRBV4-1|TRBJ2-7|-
ASSPRGGGYEQY
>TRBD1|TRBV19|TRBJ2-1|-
ASSHDRAFYNEQF
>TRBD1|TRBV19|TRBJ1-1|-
ASSKRQGAMNTEAF
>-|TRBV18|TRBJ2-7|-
ASSPPGHYEQY
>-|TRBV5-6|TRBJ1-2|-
ASSLSSSGFVGYT
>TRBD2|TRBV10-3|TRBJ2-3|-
ASQGQGGTDTQY
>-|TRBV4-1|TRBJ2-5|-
ASSQEFRGETQY
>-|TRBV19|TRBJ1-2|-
ASNPGNYGYT
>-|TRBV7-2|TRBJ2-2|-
ASSLEGGSGTGELF
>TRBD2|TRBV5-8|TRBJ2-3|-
ASSTGLAGTGDTQY
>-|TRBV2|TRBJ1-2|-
ASSPGQRNYGYT
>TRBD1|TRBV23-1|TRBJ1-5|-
ASRDRVGNQPQH
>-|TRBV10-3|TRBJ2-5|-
AIRDIETQY
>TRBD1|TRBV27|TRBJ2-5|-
AGNRGIQETQY
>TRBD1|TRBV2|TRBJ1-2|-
ASRGQATNYGYT
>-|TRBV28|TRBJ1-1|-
ASSLDGEAF
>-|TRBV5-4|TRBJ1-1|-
ASSLGGQYMNTEAF
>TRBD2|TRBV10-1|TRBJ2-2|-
ASSWLAGDPGELF
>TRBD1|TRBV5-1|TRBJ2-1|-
ASSPTGGHNEQF
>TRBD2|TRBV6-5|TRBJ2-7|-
ASSRLAGSHEQY
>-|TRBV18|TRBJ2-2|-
ASSPPGRLLPGELF
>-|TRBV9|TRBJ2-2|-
ASSEIPGRGTGELF
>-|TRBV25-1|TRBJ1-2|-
ASSAYNYGYT
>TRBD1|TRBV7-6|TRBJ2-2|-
ASSVGQGFTGELF
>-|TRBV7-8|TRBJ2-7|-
ASSLVSQGWTYEQY
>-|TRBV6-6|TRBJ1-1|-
ASRSPGEGVSAF
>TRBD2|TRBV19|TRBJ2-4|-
ASSYGGSLAKNIQY
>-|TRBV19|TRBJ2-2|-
ASSIIGSTAGELF
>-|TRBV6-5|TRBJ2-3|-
ASSSTRSPTDTQY
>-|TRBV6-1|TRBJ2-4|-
ASSEAGALLINAIAKNIQY
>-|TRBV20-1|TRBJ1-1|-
SARGLVTF
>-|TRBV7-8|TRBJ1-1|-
ASSFRDIMNTEAF